Listed below are T cell receptor beta chains from one sample, sequenced in a study of CD8 T cells in Susac syndrome. Via MiXCR, TCRdb re-called the immunoSEQ multiplex PCR reads, giving one row per CDR3 protein. The table shows 150,000 to 250,000 distinct CDR3 sequences, with 90% to 95% occurring only once. The sequencing sample was made of CD4+ T cells from PBMCs. These receptors all stem from a human donor with multiple sclerosis. The CDR3 runs from the conserved cysteine through the conserved F or W. Fields, in order: J gene, V gene, D gene, clone size, CDR3 protein, CDR3 DNA. The D gene is left open where the match is weak. Clone size is shown for a subset of rows, as once, few, many or a class of expanded clone.

J: TRBJ1-1
V: TRBV11-1
D: TRBD1
size: -
CDR3: CASSEDRGHEAFF
DNA: TGTGCCAGCAGCGAGGACAGGGGGCATGAAGCTTTCTTT

J: TRBJ2-5
V: TRBV3-1
D: -
size: once
CDR3: CASSHPTGATQYF
DNA: TGTGCCAGCAGCCACCCGACTGGCGCAACCCAGTACTTC

J: TRBJ2-1
V: TRBV20-1
D: TRBD2
size: -
CDR3: CSATSGRVTYNEQFF
DNA: TGCAGTGCTACTAGCGGGAGGGTCACCTACAATGAGCAGTTCTTC

J: TRBJ2-1
V: TRBV7-2
D: -
size: -
CDR3: CASSLVVGAYNEQFF
DNA: TGTGCCAGCAGCTTAGTAGTAGGGGCCTACAATGAGCAGTTCTTC

J: TRBJ1-1
V: TRBV15
D: -
size: -
CDR3: CATSGFSEAFF
DNA: TGTGCCACCAGTGGGTTTTCTGAAGCTTTCTTT

J: TRBJ2-1
V: TRBV29-1
D: -
size: -
CDR3: CSGRDFYNEQFF
DNA: TGCAGCGGCCGGGACTTCTACAATGAGCAGTTCTTC

J: TRBJ2-7
V: TRBV3-1
D: -
size: -
CDR3: CASSQAGTSTYEQYF
DNA: TGTGCCAGCAGCCAAGCCGGGACTTCTACCTACGAGCAGTACTTC

J: TRBJ2-3
V: TRBV7-9
D: -
size: -
CDR3: CASSLSGVTDTQYF
DNA: TGTGCCAGCAGCTTGTCGGGGGTCACAGATACGCAGTATTTT

J: TRBJ2-7
V: TRBV20-1
D: -
size: -
CDR3: CSAQLRAPYEQYF
DNA: TGCAGTGCTCAGCTCCGGGCTCCCTACGAGCAGTACTTC

J: TRBJ2-5
V: TRBV5-1
D: TRBD1
size: -
CDR3: CASSFRGQETQYF
DNA: TGCGCCAGCAGCTTCAGGGGGCAAGAGACCCAGTACTTC

J: TRBJ2-3
V: TRBV27
D: -
size: -
CDR3: CASSSTRNLPYTQYF
DNA: TGTGCCAGCAGTTCTACTAGAAATTTACCATATACGCAGTATTTT

J: TRBJ2-7
V: TRBV4-2
D: -
size: -
CDR3: CASSQEGRGHEQYF
DNA: TGTGCCAGCAGCCAAGAGGGCAGGGGCCACGAGCAGTACTTC

J: TRBJ1-1
V: TRBV30
D: -
size: -
CDR3: CAWGRGIAEAFF
DNA: TGTGCCTGGGGCCGGGGGATAGCTGAAGCTTTCTTT

J: TRBJ1-1
V: TRBV29-1
D: TRBD1
size: -
CDR3: CSVGAGTGVAEAFF
DNA: TGCAGCGTTGGGGCCGGGACAGGGGTCGCTGAAGCTTTCTTT

J: TRBJ1-2
V: TRBV24-1
D: TRBD1
size: -
CDR3: CATSDPTGGRGYTF
DNA: TGTGCCACCAGTGACCCAACAGGGGGCAGGGGCTACACCTTC

J: TRBJ1-4
V: TRBV29-1
D: TRBD1
size: -
CDR3: CSVGTGSTAATNEKLFF
DNA: TGCAGCGTGGGGACAGGGAGCACTGCCGCAACTAATGAAAAACTGTTTTTT

J: TRBJ2-7
V: TRBV13
D: -
size: once
CDR3: CASSSTMATSYEQYF
DNA: TGTGCCAGCAGCTCGACGATGGCCACCTCCTACGAGCAGTACTTC